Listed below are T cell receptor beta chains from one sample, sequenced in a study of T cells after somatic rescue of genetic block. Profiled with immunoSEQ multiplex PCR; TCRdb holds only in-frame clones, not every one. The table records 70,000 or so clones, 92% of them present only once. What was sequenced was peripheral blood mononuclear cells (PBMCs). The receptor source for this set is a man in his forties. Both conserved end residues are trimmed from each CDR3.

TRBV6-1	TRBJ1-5	ASSEPGQSNQPQH
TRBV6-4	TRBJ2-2	ASSDGTSTGELF
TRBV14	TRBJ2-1	ASSPTGTTNVQF
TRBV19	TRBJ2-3	ASLSPGRTDTQY
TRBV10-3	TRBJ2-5	AISAPHQETQY
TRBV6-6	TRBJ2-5	ASSYSIGETQY
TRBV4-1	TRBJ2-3	ASSQEPPRVADTQY
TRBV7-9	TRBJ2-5	ASSRGETQY
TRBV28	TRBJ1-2	ASSLGFYGYT
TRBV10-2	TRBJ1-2	ASSESTNYGYT
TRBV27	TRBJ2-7	ASSLGLIYEQY
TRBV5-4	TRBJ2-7	ASSLDNYEQY
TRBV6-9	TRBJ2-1	ARPDWVYNEQF
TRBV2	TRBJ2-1	ASQEGSYNEQF
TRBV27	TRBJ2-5	ASSKRSRQGPLQETQY
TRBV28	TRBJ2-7	ASKTTGRGRYEQY